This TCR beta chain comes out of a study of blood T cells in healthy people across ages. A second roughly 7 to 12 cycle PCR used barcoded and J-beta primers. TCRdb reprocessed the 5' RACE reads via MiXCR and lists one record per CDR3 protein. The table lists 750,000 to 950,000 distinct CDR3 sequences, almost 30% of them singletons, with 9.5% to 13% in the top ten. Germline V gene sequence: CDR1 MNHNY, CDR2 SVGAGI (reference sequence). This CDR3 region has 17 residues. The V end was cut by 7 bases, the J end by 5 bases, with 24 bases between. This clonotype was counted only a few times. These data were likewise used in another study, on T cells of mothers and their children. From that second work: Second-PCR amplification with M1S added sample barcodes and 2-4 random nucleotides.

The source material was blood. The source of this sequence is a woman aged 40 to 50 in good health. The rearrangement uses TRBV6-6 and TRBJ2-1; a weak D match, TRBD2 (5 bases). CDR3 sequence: CASNIIAGNLDNNEQFF. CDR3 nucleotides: TGTGCCAGCAACATAATCGCGGGCAATTTAGACAACAATGAGCAGTTCTTC.